One sample yielded the 32 T cell receptor beta chains listed below, sequenced in a study of shared clonotypes between healthy human individuals. Naive CD8 cells lacked CD45RO, underwent positive selection for CCR7 and left out terminally differentiated effector memory CD45RA+ cells. Clones were read by immunoSEQ multiplex PCR, and TCRdb kept only the in-frame ones, dropping some. The table lists some 1,900,000 clones, roughly 94% of them singletons. Sequencing was performed on naive CD8+ T cells sorted from blood. Receptors were obtained from a man younger than 35 in good health.

This clone was observed once. The chain combines TRBV5-6 with TRBJ2-1; 11 nucleotides agree with TRBD2. The CDR3 is made up of 13 amino acids. Per germline, CDR1 SGHDT and CDR2 YYEEEE. V gave up 3 bases and J gave up 12 bases; unmatched junction bases: 5. The DNA for the CDR3 is TGTGCCAGCAGCTATGGGACTAGCGGATGGCAGTTCTTC. Translation gives CASSYGTSGWQFF.

The chain is built from TRBV7-3 and TRBJ2-3, with 8 bases lining up with TRBD2. Per the germline V gene, CDR1 is SGHTA and CDR2 is FQGTGA. V lost 0 bases, J lost 6 bases, and 14 bases stayed unmatched. The CDR3 runs 18 residues. The CDR3 sequence is CASSLTPLLAGSGDTQYF. The CDR3, as DNA: TGTGCCAGCAGCTTAACCCCTCTTTTAGCGGGGAGCGGGGATACGCAGTATTTT.

This chain joins TRBV7-8 and TRBJ2-7; D not resolved. The CDR3 has 14 residues. The germline V gene has CDR1 SGHVS and CDR2 FQNEAQ. V was cut by 5 bases and J by 3 bases, with 14 bases left in between. The CDR3 loop reads CASSTSPTVYEQYF. In DNA, the CDR3 is TGTGCCAGCAGCACGAGCCCAACAGTCTACGAGCAGTACTTC. Variable domain in full (rest from reference TRBV7-8 and TRBJ2-7): GAGVSQSPRYKVAKRGQDVALRCDPISGHVSLFWYQQALGQGPEFLTYFQNEAQLDKSGLPSDRFFAERPEGSVSTLKIQRTQQEDSAVYLCASSTSPTVYEQYFGPGTRLTVT.

Of note for this clone: This specimen includes other DNA sequences encoding the same CDR3. The rearrangement links TRBV19 to TRBJ2-7; 8 nucleotides align to TRBD1. Germline-derived CDR1 and CDR2 are LNHDA and SQIVND (reference sequence). V was clipped by 5 bases and J by 3 bases; unmatched bases: 3. There are 13 residues in the CDR3. The chain's CDR3 is CASSFGTGYEQYF. The CDR3 DNA sequence: TGTGCCAGTAGTTTTGGGACAGGCTACGAGCAGTACTTC.

Only one count was recorded for this clone. The chain uses TRBV9 and TRBJ2-1; D is ambiguous. Germline V gene lookup returns CDR1 SGDLS and CDR2 YYNGEE. There are 13 residues in the CDR3. Trimming took 3 bases from V and 10 from J, leaving 14 bases between them. CDR3 DNA sequence: TGTGCCAGCAGCGGTTGGTGGGCCCGGGAGCAGTTCTTC. This encodes CASSGWWAREQFF.

This chain joins TRBV4-1 and TRBJ2-2; 7 nucleotides align to TRBD1. The CDR3 loop spans 18 amino acids. Trimming removed 5 bases from V and 1 base from J; junction bases left unmatched: 13. Germline V lookup: CDR1 MGHRA, CDR2 YSYEKL. The CDR3 DNA reads TGCGCCAGCAGCGAGAACCCACCAGGACAGGAGAACACCGGGGAGCTGTTTTTT. Amino acids: CASSENPPGQENTGELFF.

This clone came up a few times. The CDR3 DNA is TGTGCCAGCAGTTTGGACAGGGGGTACCCCCAGCATTTT. Translated: CASSLDRGYPQHF. The genes are TRBV27 and TRBJ1-5; TRBD1 aligns across 10 bases. Trimming removed 3 bases from V and 10 bases from J; junction bases left unmatched: 3. The germline CDR1 and CDR2 sequences are MNHEY and SMNVEV (reference sequence). This CDR3 contains 13 residues.

The chain is built from TRBV6-6 and TRBJ1-3; no firm D call. V lost 7 bases, J lost 1 base, and 8 bases lay in between. The CDR3 spans 13 residues. The germline V gene encodes CDR1 MNHNY and CDR2 SVGAGI (reference sequence). CDR3 in DNA: TGTGCCAGCACGGATGGGTCTGGAAACACCATATATTTT. Encoded protein: CASTDGSGNTIYF.

The chain joins TRBV28 to TRBJ1-3, with D possibly being TRBD1 (5 bases). Germline V gives CDR1 MDHEN, CDR2 SYDVKM. V was clipped by 9 bases and J by 0 bases, with 21 bases between them. CDR3 length: 17 residues. CDR3 in DNA: TGTGCCAGTTCGACAGAGACCGTGAACTTCTCTGGAAACACCATATATTTT. The encoded protein is CASSTETVNFSGNTIYF.

This clone was found once. The rearrangement links TRBV19 to TRBJ2-3; D uncertain. The CDR3 has 14 amino acids. Germline CDR1 and CDR2: LNHDA and SQIVND (reference sequence). Trimming cost V 2 bases and J 3 bases, with 9 bases left between them. This CDR3 is CASSIFVRTDTQYF. CDR3 DNA: TGTGCCAGTAGTATATTTGTTAGGACAGATACGCAGTATTTT.

This clone was seen just once. The V call is TRBV7-9, the J call TRBJ2-5; D might be TRBD2 (6 bases). Germline CDR1 reads SEHNR; CDR2 reads FQNEAQ (reference sequence). V was pared by 1 base and J by 3 bases, with 12 bases between. The CDR3 length is 15 residues. The CDR3 coding sequence is TGTGCCAGCAGCTTAGAGGGTGGCGGGGAAGAGACCCAGTACTTC. It codes for CASSLEGGGEETQYF.

Only one count was recorded for this clone. J is TRBJ1-4 and V is TRBV25-1; 7 positions match TRBD1. Trimming took 1 base from V and 6 from J; bases not matched to a gene: 5. Germline V gene sequence: CDR1 MGHDK, CDR2 SYGVNS. The CDR3 extends over 15 amino acids. The CDR3 region is CASSEWDRSHEKLFF. The CDR3 nucleotides read TGTGCCAGCAGTGAATGGGACAGATCCCATGAAAAACTGTTTTTT. The entire variable domain, with the rest obtained from reference TRBV25-1 and TRBJ1-4, is as follows: EADIYQTPRYLVIGTGKKITLECSQTMGHDKMYWYQQDPGMELHLIHYSYGVNSTEKGDLSSESTVSRIRTEHFPLTLESARPSHTSQYLCASSEWDRSHEKLFFGSGTQLSVL.

The genes are TRBV9 and TRBJ1-3; D is undetermined. Germline V CDR1 and CDR2: SGDLS, YYNGEE. The V gene lost 0 bases and the J gene lost 4 bases, with 8 bases spanning the gap. This CDR3 has 14 amino acids. CDR3 DNA: TGTGCCAGCAGCGTAGGTGATTTGGGAAACACCATATATTTT. Protein product: CASSVGDLGNTIYF.

The chain has TRBV19 and TRBJ1-5; D unclear. The CDR3 is 19 amino acids. The germline V gene encodes CDR1 LNHDA and CDR2 SQIVND (reference sequence). Trimming removed 1 base from V and 0 bases from J, with 19 bases in between. CDR3 in DNA: TGTGCCAGTAGTATAGGTTCTGCAGGACCCGAATATAGCAATCAGCCCCAGCATTTT. Translated, it gives CASSIGSAGPEYSNQPQHF. Full variable domain (rest looked up from reference TRBV19 and TRBJ1-5): DGGITQSPKYLFRKEGQNVTLSCEQNLNHDAMYWYRQDPGQGLRLIYYSQIVNDFQKGDIAEGYSVSREKKESFPLTVTSAQKNPTAFYLCASSIGSAGPEYSNQPQHFGDGTRLSIL.

The chain recombines TRBV7-3 with TRBJ2-3, with D unresolved. The V gene lost 2 bases and the J gene lost 1 base, with 13 bases spanning the gap. Per germline, CDR1 SGHTA and CDR2 FQGTGA. CDR3 size: 16 residues. The chain's CDR3 is CASSLVGSPGTDTQYF. For the CDR3, the DNA is TGTGCCAGCAGCTTAGTCGGGTCCCCAGGCACAGATACGCAGTATTTT.

The chain uses TRBV19 and TRBJ2-1, with unresolved D. The CDR3 contains 10 residues. V was pared by 4 bases and J by 8 bases, with 3 bases between. From germline, CDR1 is LNHDA and CDR2 SQIVND (reference sequence). The CDR3 nucleotides read TGTGCCAGTAGTAGCGATGAGCAGTTCTTC. It translates to CASSSDEQFF.

J is TRBJ2-7 and V is TRBV7-9; D gene unclear. The germline CDR1 and CDR2 sequences are SEHNR and FQNEAQ (reference sequence). Trimming took 5 bases from V and 2 from J, leaving 10 bases between them. This CDR3 is built from 13 residues. CDR3 bases: TGTGCCAGCAGCACCACAGATACCTACGAGCAGTACTTC. The encoded protein is CASSTTDTYEQYF. Drawing the rest from reference TRBV7-9 and TRBJ2-7, the complete variable domain is DTGVSQNPRHKITKRGQNVTFRCDPISEHNRLYWYRQTLGQGPEFLTYFQNEAQLEKSRLLSDRFSAERPKGSFSTLEIQRTEQGDSAMYLCASSTTDTYEQYFGPGTRLTVT.

The chain employs TRBV4-3 and TRBJ2-1; D is possibly TRBD2 (6 bases). V was shortened by 0 bases and J by 9 bases, with 21 bases between the two germline ends. The CDR3 loop spans 17 amino acids. Germline V lookup: CDR1 LGHNA, CDR2 YSLEER. The CDR3 is CASSQDPGGTVSGEQFF. CDR3 nucleotides: TGCGCCAGCAGCCAAGATCCGGGCGGGACCGTATCCGGTGAGCAGTTCTTC.

As for this clone: This CDR3 is also generated by other DNA sequences in the sample. The chain joins TRBV4-1 to TRBJ2-5; D may be TRBD2 (5 bases). Trimming pared 1 base from V and 1 base from J, leaving 10 bases between. The CDR3 has 15 residues. The germline V gene has CDR1 MGHRA and CDR2 YSYEKL. CDR3 sequence (DNA): TGCGCCAGCAGCCAAGTTCTTGCGGGCCAAGAGACCCAGTACTTC. Translating gives CASSQVLAGQETQYF.

The gene calls are TRBV6-6 and TRBJ1-2, with 8 positions matching TRBD1. J was trimmed by 8 bases and V by 8 bases; bases with no gene match: 16. Germline V gene sequence: CDR1 MNHNY, CDR2 SVGAGI (reference sequence). CDR3 length equals 15 residues. CDR3 sequence: CASLLLPGTGFGYTF. DNA for the CDR3: TGTGCCAGCCTTCTCTTACCCGGGACAGGTTTCGGCTACACCTTC.

The J gene is TRBJ1-1, the V gene TRBV7-9, with 8 nucleotides matching TRBD1. V lost 5 bases, J lost 3 bases, and 5 bases stayed unmatched. CDR1 is SEHNR, CDR2 FQNEAQ, per germline (reference sequence). The CDR3 contains 14 residues. As DNA, the CDR3 is TGTGCCAGCAGCGAGGACAGGGTCGACACTGAAGCTTTCTTT. This sequence encodes CASSEDRVDTEAFF. Full variable domain (outside the CDR3, taken from reference TRBV7-9 and TRBJ1-1): DTGVSQNPRHKITKRGQNVTFRCDPISEHNRLYWYRQTLGQGPEFLTYFQNEAQLEKSRLLSDRFSAERPKGSFSTLEIQRTEQGDSAMYLCASSEDRVDTEAFFGQGTRLTVV.

The V and J genes are TRBV28 and TRBJ2-7, with D tentatively TRBD2 (5 bases). CDR3 size: 14 residues. Between the trimmed V and J ends, which lost 7 bases and 2 bases, there was a span of 15 bases. The V gene's germline CDR1 is MDHEN and CDR2 SYDVKM. The CDR3 DNA reads as TGTGCCAGCATCGCCCTACGGGAAACCTACGAGCAGTACTTC. It encodes CASIALRETYEQYF.

The count of this clone is one. The same CDR3 can be traced to other DNA sequences in this sample. The rearrangement links TRBV27 to TRBJ1-1; D not certain. Germline V gene data show CDR1 as MNHEY and CDR2 as SMNVEV (reference sequence). This CDR3 has 14 amino acids. Trimming pared 6 bases from V and 4 bases from J, leaving 15 bases between. The CDR3 sequence: CASSLGVGGTEAFF. In DNA, the CDR3 is TGTGCCAGCAGCCTTGGGGTCGGAGGCACTGAAGCTTTCTTT.

The chain employs TRBV28 and TRBJ1-4; D is ambiguous. The germline V gene encodes CDR1 MDHEN and CDR2 SYDVKM. The CDR3 runs to 16 residues. Trimming stripped 3 bases from V and 7 bases from J, with 18 bases between. Written as DNA, the CDR3 is TGTGCCAGCAGTTTTTATGACGGCGAGGTTGGTGAAAAACTGTTTTTT. This sequence encodes CASSFYDGEVGEKLFF. Full variable domain (missing parts from reference TRBV28 and TRBJ1-4): DVKVTQSSRYLVKRTGEKVFLECVQDMDHENMFWYRQDPGLGLRLIYFSYDVKMKEKGDIPEGYSVSREKKERFSLILESASTNQTSMYLCASSFYDGEVGEKLFFGSGTQLSVL.

This sequence joins TRBV13 and TRBJ2-5; D might be TRBD1 (5 bases). Germline V gene data show CDR1 as PRHDT and CDR2 as FYEKMQ (reference sequence). V dropped 0 bases and J dropped 1 base, with 6 bases sitting between them. The CDR3 is 14 amino acids. The CDR3 here is CASSLGDSQETQYF. CDR3 DNA: TGTGCCAGCAGCTTAGGCGACAGCCAAGAGACCCAGTACTTC.

The V and J genes are TRBV7-8 and TRBJ1-2; TRBD1 matches at 7 bases. The trim removed 0 bases at V and 5 bases at J, leaving 12 bases unmatched. The germline V gene encodes CDR1 SGHVS and CDR2 FQNEAQ. This CDR3 contains 17 residues. CDR3 coding DNA: TGTGCCAGCAGCTTAGCGGCTGGCGGAGGGGGCGGTTATGGCTACACCTTC. Its protein is CASSLAAGGGGGYGYTF.

On this clone itself: Other DNA sequences from this sample encode an identical CDR3 as well. This chain connects TRBV11-2 to TRBJ2-1; TRBD2 is a possible D gene (6 bases). The CDR3 has 15 residues. V lost 1 base and J 2 bases, leaving 9 bases between the germline ends. Germline V gene data show CDR1 as SGHAT and CDR2 as FQNNGV. CDR3 protein: CASSLGAGPYNEQFF. The CDR3 DNA is TGTGCCAGCAGCTTAGGAGCGGGCCCCTACAATGAGCAGTTCTTC.

This chain connects TRBV9 to TRBJ2-5; unclear D gene. The V end was cut by 4 bases, the J end by 5 bases, with 9 bases between. The CDR3 is made up of 12 amino acids. Germline CDR1 SGDLS, CDR2 YYNGEE. In DNA, the CDR3 is TGTGCCAGCAGCTCAATGGGGGAGACCCAGTACTTC. Translated: CASSSMGETQYF.

The V and J genes are TRBV5-6 and TRBJ2-1, with D perhaps being TRBD1 or TRBD2 (6 bases each). The V end was cut by 3 bases, the J end by 8 bases, with 12 bases between. CDR1 is SGHDT, CDR2 YYEEEE, per germline. The CDR3 extends over 13 amino acids. The CDR3 region has the DNA TGTGCCAGCAGCTACGGGGGCACTGATGAGCAGTTCTTC. Translated, it gives CASSYGGTDEQFF.

The J gene is TRBJ1-6, the V gene TRBV4-1; TRBD1 matches 8 bases. V gave up 2 bases and J gave up 8 bases; unmatched junction bases: 2. This CDR3 is 14 amino acids long. In germline, CDR1 is MGHRA, CDR2 YSYEKL. CDR3 bases: TGCGCCAGCAGCCAACAACAGGGGGATTCACCCCTCCACTTT. Its translation: CASSQQQGDSPLHF.

This chain connects TRBV7-6 to TRBJ2-7, with TRBD2 matching 9 bases. Germline V gene sequence: CDR1 SGHVS, CDR2 FNYEAQ. J lost 5 bases, V lost 1 base, and 9 bases had no gene match. CDR3 size: 16 residues. The CDR3 here is CASSLDSLAGNDEQYF. CDR3 bases: TGTGCCAGCAGCTTAGATTCGCTAGCGGGAAACGACGAGCAGTACTTC.

This clone was counted once. The V gene is TRBV29-1, the J gene TRBJ2-3; D is unresolved. The CDR3 is made up of 10 amino acids. Germline V gene lookup returns CDR1 SQVTM and CDR2 ANQGSEA. Trimming removed 4 bases at V and 8 bases at J, with 7 bases between. The CDR3 protein is CSVAMSTQYF. CDR3 in DNA: TGCAGCGTTGCGATGAGTACGCAGTATTTT.